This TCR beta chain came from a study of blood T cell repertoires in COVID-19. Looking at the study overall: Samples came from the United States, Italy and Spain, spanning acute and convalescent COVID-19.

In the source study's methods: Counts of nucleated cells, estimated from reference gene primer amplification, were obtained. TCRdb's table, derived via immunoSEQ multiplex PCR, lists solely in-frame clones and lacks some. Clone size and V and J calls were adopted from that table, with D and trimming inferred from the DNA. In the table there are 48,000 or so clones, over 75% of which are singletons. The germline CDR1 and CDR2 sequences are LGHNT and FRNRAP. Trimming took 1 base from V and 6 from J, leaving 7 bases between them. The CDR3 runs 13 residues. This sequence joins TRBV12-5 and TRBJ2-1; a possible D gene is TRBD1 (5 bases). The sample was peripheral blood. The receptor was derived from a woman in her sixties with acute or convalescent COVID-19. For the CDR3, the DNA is TGTGCTAGTGGTTTGGGGACATTCAATGAGCAGTTCTTC. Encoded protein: CASGLGTFNEQFF. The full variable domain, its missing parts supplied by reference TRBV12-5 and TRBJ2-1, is DARVTQTPRHKVTEMGQEVTMRCQPILGHNTVFWYRQTMMQGLELLAYFRNRAPLDDSGMPKDRFSAEMPDATLATLKIQPSEPRDSAVYFCASGLGTFNEQFFGPGTRLTVL.